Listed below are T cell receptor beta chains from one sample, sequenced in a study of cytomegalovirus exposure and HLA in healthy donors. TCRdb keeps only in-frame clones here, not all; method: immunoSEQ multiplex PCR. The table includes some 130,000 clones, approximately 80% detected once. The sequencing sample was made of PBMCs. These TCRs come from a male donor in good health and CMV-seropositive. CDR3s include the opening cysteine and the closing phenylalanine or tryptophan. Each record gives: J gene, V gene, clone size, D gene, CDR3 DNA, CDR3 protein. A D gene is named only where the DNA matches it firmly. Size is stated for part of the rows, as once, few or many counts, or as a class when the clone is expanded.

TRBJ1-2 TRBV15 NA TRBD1 TGTGCCACCAGCATCCCGGACAGGGGTGACTATGGCTACACCTTC CATSIPDRGDYGYTF
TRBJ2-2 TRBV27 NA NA TGTGCCAGCAGTTTATCAACAGGGTATACCGGGGAGCTGTTTTTT CASSLSTGYTGELFF
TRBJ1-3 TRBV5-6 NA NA TGTGCCAGCAGCTTGTCGGGAAACACCATATATTTT CASSLSGNTIYF
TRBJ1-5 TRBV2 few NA TGTGCCAGCAGTGAAGGCGGGGGCAATCAGCCCCAGCATTTT CASSEGGGNQPQHF
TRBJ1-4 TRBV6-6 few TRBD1 TGTGCCAGCGCCCAGGCAGGGGGAAATGAAAAACTGTTTTTT CASAQAGGNEKLFF
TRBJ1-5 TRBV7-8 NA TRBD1 TGTGCCAGCAGCTCAGGGGGGGGACAGGGGGGCAATCAGCCCCAGCATTTT CASSSGGGQGGNQPQHF
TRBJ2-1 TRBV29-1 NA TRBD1 TGCAGCGACCTCCGACAGGGGGGGAATGAGCAGTTCTTC CSDLRQGGNEQFF
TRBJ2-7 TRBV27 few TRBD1 TGTGCCAGCAGTTTAGTCCAGGGGGCTTACGAGCAGTACTTC CASSLVQGAYEQYF
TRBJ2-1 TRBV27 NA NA TGTGCCAGCAGCCTTGTAGGGGGAAGCTCCTACAATGAGCAGTTCTTC CASSLVGGSSYNEQFF
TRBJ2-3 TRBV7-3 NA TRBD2 TGTGCCAGCAGCTCGGGACTAGCGGGAGATACGCAGTATTTT CASSSGLAGDTQYF
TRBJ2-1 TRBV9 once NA TGTGCCAGCAGCGTAGGTAGTAGCGGAGGGGCTGGTGAGCAGTTCTTC CASSVGSSGGAGEQFF
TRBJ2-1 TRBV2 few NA TGTGCCAGCAGGCCCAGCAGGGATGAGCAGTTCTTC CASRPSRDEQFF
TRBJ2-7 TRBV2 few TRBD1 TGTGCCAGCAGTTGGGACAGCGCCGGCGGGCAGTACTTC CASSWDSAGGQYF
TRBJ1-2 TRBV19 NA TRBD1 TGTGCCAGTATGGACAGGGCTATTGATGGCTACACCTTC CASMDRAIDGYTF
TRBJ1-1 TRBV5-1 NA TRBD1 TGCGCCAGCAGCTTGGGTGGGGGACAGAGGAACACTGAAGCTTTCTTT CASSLGGGQRNTEAFF
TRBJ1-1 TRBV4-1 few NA TGCGCCAGCAGCCACCCCGGGAACACTGAAGCTTTCTTT CASSHPGNTEAFF
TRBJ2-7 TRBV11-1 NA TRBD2 TGTGCCAGCAGCTTTAGCGGGGGAACCTACGAGCAGTACTTC CASSFSGGTYEQYF
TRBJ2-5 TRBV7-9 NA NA TGTGCCAGCAGCTTAGCAGTTGGCATACAAGAGACCCAGTACTTC CASSLAVGIQETQYF
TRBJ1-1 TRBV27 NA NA TGTGCCAGCACCCCGAATAGGGGGTCTGAAGCTTTCTTT CASTPNRGSEAFF
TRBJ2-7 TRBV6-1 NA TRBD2 TGTGCCACCAGGGGAGTACTAGCGGGAGGTGAGCAGTACTTC CATRGVLAGGEQYF
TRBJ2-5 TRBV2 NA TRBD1 TGTGCCAGACGGGACAGTCAAGAGACCCAGTACTTC CARRDSQETQYF
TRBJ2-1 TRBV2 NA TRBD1 TGTGCCAGCAGTGAAGCGGGGACAGTTATTTACGCTGAGCAGTTCTTC CASSEAGTVIYAEQFF
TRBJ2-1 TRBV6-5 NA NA TGTGCCAGCAGTGCCCTCGGTGGGCAATACAATGAGCAGTTCTTC CASSALGGQYNEQFF
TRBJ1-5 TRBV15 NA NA TGTGCCACCAGCAGAGATAATACAGAGTGGGGCAATCAGCCCCAGCATTTT CATSRDNTEWGNQPQHF
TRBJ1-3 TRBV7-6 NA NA TGTGCCAGCAGCTCCTCGTCCCAGGCAAGGGGAAACACCATATATTTT CASSSSSQARGNTIYF
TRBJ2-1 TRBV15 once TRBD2 TGTGCCACCAGCTTCTGGAGCGGGAGTCTTGGGGAGCAGTTCTTC CATSFWSGSLGEQFF
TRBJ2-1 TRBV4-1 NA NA TGCGCCAGCAGCGTGCAGGGGGGCAACAATGAGCAGTTCTTC CASSVQGGNNEQFF
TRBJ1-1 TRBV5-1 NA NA TGCGCCAGCAGCCTGAGGCCGGACACCCAAATGAACACTGAAGCTTTCTTT CASSLRPDTQMNTEAFF
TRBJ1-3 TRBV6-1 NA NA TGTGCCAGCAGTGAAGCCGGGGGTTACTCTGGAAACACCATATATTTT CASSEAGGYSGNTIYF
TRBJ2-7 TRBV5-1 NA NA TGCGCCAGCAGCTTGGAAGTGGGGGGAGACTACGAGCAGTACTTC CASSLEVGGDYEQYF
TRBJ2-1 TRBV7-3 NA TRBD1 TGTGCCAGCAGCGCCGGACAGGGGGCTCTGAATGAGCAGTTCTTC CASSAGQGALNEQFF
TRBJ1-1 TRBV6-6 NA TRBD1 TGTGCCAGCAGTTCGTCCGACAGGGGCGGGACTGAAGCTTTCTTT CASSSSDRGGTEAFF
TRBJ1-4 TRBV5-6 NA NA TGTGCCAGCAGCTCGTGGGGCAGTTCTAATGAAAAACTGTTTTTT CASSSWGSSNEKLFF
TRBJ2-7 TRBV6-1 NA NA TGTGCCAGCAGTGAACAGGGGCCGACCTACGAGCAGTACTTC CASSEQGPTYEQYF
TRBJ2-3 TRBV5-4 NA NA TGTGCCAGCAGCCTACTGGGACTTGACGTAACAGATACGCAGTATTTT CASSLLGLDVTDTQYF
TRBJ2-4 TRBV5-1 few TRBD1 TGCGCCAGCAGCTTGGGTGGGACAGATATAGCCAAAAACAGTCAGTACTTC CASSLGGTDIAKNSQYF
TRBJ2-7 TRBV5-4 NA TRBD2 TGTGCCAGCAGCTCCCGGTGGGAGGGCGGCAACGAGCAGTACTTC CASSSRWEGGNEQYF
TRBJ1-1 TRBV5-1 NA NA TGCGCCAGCAGATCGGTAGAACACACTGAAGCTTTCTTT CASRSVEHTEAFF
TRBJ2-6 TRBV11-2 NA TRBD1 TGTGCCAGCAGCTTCACCGGGACAGGGGTCCATACTGGGGCCAACGTCCTGACTTTC CASSFTGTGVHTGANVLTF
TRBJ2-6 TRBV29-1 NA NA TGCAGCGTTGCAGGGACATCGACTGGGGCCAACGTCCTGACTTTC CSVAGTSTGANVLTF
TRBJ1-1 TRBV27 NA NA TGTGCCAGCAGACCGTGGGAGATGGACACTGAAGCTTTCTTT CASRPWEMDTEAFF
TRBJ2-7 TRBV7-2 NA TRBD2 TGTGCCAGCAGCTTCCTAGCGGGAAGCTACGAGCAGTACTTC CASSFLAGSYEQYF
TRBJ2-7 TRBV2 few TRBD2 TGTGCCAGCAGTGATCCTAGCGGGAGCTACGAGCAGTACTTC CASSDPSGSYEQYF
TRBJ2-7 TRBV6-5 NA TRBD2 TGTGCCAGCAGCACCCCGGGACTAGCTTACGAGCAGTACTTC CASSTPGLAYEQYF
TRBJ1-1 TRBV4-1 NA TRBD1 TGCGCCAGCAGCCAAAGAGAATCGGGACAGGGGAAGAACACTGAAGCTTTCTTT CASSQRESGQGKNTEAFF
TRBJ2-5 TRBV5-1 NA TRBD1 TGCGCCAGCAGCCTAAGCGGGACAGGGGCCTTAGAGACCCAGTACTTC CASSLSGTGALETQYF
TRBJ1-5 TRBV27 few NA TGTGCCAGCAGTCCGATATGGACAGCAAACAATCAGCCCCAGCATTTT CASSPIWTANNQPQHF
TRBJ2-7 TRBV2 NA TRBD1 TGTGCCGGTTCCCGGACAGGAGCCTACGAGCAGTACTTC CAGSRTGAYEQYF
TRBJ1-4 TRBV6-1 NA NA TGTGCCAGCAGTGTGGGGGGGGCTAATGAAAAACTGTTTTTT CASSVGGANEKLFF
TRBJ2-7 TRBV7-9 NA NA TGTTCCAGCAGCTCAATAGTTGAATCGGAGCAGTACTTC CSSSSIVESEQYF
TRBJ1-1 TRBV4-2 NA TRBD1 TGTGCCAGCAGCCATCAGACAGGGACAGCTTTCTTT CASSHQTGTAFF
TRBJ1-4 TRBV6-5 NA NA TGTGCCACCCTCCAGTACATGGGGCACGAAAAACTGTTTTTT CATLQYMGHEKLFF
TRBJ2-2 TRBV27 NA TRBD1 TGTGCCAGCAGTTACGGACAGGGAAACACCGGGGAGCTGTTTTTT CASSYGQGNTGELFF
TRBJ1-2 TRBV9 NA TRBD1 TGTGCCAGCAGCGCTATACAGGGGGACTATGGCTACACCTTC CASSAIQGDYGYTF
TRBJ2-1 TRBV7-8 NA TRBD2 TGTGCCAGCAGCTTAGTTCTAGCGGGCCTTTACAATGAGCAGTTCTTC CASSLVLAGLYNEQFF
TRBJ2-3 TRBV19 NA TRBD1 TGTGCCAGTAGTCTCGGGACAGGCGTGGGCACAGATACGCAGTATTTT CASSLGTGVGTDTQYF
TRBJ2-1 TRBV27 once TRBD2 TGTGCCAGCAGTAGCGGGAGTCCCTACAATGAGCAGTTCTTC CASSSGSPYNEQFF
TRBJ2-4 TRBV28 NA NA TGTGCCAGCAGCCCCCCCGGAGGGAACATTCAGTACTTC CASSPPGGNIQYF
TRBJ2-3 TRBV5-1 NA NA TGCGCCAGCAGCTCCAACACAGATACGCAGTATTTT CASSSNTDTQYF